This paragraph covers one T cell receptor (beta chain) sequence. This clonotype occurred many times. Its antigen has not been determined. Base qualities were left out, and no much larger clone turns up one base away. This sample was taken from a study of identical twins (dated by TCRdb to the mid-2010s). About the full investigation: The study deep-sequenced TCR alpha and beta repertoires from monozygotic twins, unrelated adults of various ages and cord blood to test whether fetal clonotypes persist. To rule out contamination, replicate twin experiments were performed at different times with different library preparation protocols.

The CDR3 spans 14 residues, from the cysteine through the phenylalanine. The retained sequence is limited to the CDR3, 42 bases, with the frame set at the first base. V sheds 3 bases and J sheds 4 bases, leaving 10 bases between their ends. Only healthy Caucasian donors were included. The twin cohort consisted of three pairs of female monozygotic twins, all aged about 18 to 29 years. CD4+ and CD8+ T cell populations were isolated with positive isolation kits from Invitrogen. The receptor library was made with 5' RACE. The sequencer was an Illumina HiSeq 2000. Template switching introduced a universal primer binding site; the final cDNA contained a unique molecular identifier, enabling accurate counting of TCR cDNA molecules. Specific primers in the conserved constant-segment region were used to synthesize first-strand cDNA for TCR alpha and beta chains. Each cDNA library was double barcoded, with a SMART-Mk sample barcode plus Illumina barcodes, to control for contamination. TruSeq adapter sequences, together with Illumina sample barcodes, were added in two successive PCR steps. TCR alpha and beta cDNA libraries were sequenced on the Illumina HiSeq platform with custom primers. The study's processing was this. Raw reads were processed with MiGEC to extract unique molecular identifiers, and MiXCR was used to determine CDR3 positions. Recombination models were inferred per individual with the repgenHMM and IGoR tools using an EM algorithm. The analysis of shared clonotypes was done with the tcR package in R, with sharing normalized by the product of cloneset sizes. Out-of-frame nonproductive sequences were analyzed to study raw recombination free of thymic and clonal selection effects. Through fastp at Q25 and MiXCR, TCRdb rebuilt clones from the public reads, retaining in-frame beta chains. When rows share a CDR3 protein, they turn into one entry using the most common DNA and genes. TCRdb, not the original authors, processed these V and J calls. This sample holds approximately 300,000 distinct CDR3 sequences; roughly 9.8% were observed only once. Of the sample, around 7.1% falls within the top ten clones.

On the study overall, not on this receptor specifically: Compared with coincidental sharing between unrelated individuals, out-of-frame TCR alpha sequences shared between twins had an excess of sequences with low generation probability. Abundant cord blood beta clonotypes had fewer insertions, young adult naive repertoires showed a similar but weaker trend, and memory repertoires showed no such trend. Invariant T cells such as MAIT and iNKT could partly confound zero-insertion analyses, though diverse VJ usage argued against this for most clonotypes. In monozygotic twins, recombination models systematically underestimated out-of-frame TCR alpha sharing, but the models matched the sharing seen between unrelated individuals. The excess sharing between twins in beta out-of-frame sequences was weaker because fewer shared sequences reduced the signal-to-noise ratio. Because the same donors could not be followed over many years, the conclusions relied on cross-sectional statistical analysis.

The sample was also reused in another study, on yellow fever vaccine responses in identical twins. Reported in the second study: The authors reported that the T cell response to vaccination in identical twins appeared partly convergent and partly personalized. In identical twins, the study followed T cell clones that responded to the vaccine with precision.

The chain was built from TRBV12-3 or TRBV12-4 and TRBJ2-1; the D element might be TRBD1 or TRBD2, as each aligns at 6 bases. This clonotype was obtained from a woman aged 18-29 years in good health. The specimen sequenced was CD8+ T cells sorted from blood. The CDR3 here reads CASSFRGQYNEQFF. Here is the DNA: TGTGCCAGCAGTTTCCGGGGGCAATACAATGAGCAGTTCTTC.